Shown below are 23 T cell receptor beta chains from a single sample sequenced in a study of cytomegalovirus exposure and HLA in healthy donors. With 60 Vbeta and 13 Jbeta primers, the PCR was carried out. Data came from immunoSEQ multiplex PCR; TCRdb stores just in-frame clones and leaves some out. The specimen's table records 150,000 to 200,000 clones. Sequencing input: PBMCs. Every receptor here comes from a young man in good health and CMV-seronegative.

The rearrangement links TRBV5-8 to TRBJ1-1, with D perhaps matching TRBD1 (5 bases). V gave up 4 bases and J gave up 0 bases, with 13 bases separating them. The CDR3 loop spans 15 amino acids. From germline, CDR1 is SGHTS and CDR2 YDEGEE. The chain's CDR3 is CASSPLGRLNTEAFF. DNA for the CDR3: TGTGCCAGCAGCCCCTTGGGGCGCTTGAACACTGAAGCTTTCTTT. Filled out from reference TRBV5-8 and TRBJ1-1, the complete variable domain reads EAGVTQSPTHLIKTRGQQATLRCSPISGHTSVYWYQQALGLGLQFLLWYDEGEERNRGNFPPRFSGRQFPNYSSELNVNALELEDSALYLCASSPLGRLNTEAFFGQGTRLTVV.

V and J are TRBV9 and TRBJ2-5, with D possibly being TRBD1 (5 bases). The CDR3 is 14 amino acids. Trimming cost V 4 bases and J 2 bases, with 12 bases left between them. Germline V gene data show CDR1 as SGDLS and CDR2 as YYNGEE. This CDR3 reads CASSTDSNQETQYF. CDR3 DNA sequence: TGTGCCAGCAGCACAGACAGTAATCAAGAGACCCAGTACTTC.

CDR3 sequence (DNA): TGTGCCAGCAGTTACTCAGGATCCGGGAGCCGGAATGAGCAGTTCTTC. It yields the protein CASSYSGSGSRNEQFF. The gene calls are TRBV6-5 and TRBJ2-1; a weak D match, TRBD2 (6 bases). Per the germline V gene, CDR1 is MNHEY and CDR2 is SVGAGI. V lost 0 bases to trimming and J lost 7 bases, with 16 bases between them. The CDR3 extends over 16 amino acids.

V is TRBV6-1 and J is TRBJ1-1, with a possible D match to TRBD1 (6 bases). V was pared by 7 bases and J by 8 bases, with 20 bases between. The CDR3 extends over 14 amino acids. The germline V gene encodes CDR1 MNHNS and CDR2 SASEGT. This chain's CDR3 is CASTQDGGRHEAFF. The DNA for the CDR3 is TGTGCCAGCACCCAGGACGGGGGGCGCCACGAAGCTTTCTTT.

The CDR3, as DNA: TGTGCCAGCAGTACGGGACAGGGCACAGATACGCAGTATTTT. It is translated as CASSTGQGTDTQYF. V is TRBV28 and J is TRBJ2-3; TRBD1 matches at 8 bases. This CDR3 has 14 amino acids. V dropped 5 bases and J dropped 1; count of bases not matched to a gene: 2. Germline CDR1 is MDHEN and CDR2 is SYDVKM.

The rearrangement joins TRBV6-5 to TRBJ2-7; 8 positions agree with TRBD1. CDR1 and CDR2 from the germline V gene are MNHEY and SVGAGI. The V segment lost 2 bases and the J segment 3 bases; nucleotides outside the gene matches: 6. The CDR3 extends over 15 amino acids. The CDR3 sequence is CASSYVQGENYEQYF. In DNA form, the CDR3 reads TGTGCCAGCAGTTACGTACAGGGGGAGAACTACGAGCAGTACTTC.

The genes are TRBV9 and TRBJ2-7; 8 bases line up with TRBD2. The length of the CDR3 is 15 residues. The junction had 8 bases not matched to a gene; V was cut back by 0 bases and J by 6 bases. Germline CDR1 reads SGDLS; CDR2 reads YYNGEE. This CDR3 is CASSVVTGGLSEQYF. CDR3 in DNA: TGTGCCAGCAGCGTAGTAACGGGGGGGCTTTCCGAGCAGTACTTC.

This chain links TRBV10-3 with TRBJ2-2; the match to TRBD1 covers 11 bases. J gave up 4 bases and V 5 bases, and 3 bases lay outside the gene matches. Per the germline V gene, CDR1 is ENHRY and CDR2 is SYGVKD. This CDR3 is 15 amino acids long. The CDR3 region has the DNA TGTGCCATCAGTACCGGGACAGGGGGCACCGGGGAGCTGTTTTTT. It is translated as CAISTGTGGTGELFF.

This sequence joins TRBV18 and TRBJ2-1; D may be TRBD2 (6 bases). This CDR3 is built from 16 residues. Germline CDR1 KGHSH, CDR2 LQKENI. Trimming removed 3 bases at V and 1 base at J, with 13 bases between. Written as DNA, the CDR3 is TGTGCCAGCTCACCGCCGACAGCGGGTTCCTACAATGAGCAGTTCTTC. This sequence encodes CASSPPTAGSYNEQFF.

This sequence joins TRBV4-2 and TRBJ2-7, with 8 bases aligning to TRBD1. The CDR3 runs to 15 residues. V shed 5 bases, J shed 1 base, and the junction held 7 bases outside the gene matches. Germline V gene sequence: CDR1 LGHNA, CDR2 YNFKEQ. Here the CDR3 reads CASSYDRGDSYEQYF. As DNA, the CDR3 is TGTGCCAGCAGCTACGACAGGGGAGATTCCTACGAGCAGTACTTC.

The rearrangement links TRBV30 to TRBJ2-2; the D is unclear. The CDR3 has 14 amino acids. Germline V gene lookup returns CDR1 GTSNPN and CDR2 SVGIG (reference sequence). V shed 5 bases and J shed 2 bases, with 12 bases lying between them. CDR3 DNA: TGTGCCTGGCACCCGGGTGCTAACACCGGGGAGCTGTTTTTT. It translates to CAWHPGANTGELFF.

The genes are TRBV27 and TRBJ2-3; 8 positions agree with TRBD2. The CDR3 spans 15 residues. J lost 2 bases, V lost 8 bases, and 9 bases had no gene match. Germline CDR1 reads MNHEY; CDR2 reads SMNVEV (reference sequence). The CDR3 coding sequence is TGTGCCAGCGGGACGACTAGCGCCCTCACAGATACGCAGTATTTT. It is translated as CASGTTSALTDTQYF.

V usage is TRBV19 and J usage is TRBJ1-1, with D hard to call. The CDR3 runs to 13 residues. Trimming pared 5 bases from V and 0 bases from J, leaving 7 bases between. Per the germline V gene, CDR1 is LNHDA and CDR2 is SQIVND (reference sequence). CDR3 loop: CASSQTMNTEAFF. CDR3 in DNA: TGTGCCAGTAGTCAGACAATGAACACTGAAGCTTTCTTT.

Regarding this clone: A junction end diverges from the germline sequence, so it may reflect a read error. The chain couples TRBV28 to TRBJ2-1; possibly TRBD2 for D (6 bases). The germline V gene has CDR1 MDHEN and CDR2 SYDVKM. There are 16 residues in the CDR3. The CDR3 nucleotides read TGTGTCAGCAGTCTATACCGGGACTCCAACTACAATGAGCAGTTCTTC. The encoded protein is CVSSLYRDSNYNEQFF.

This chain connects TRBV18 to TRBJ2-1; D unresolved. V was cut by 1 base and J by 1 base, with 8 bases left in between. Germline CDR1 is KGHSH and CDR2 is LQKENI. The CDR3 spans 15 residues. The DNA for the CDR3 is TGTGCCAGCTCACCACAGAGAGATTCCTACAATGAGCAGTTCTTC. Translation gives CASSPQRDSYNEQFF.

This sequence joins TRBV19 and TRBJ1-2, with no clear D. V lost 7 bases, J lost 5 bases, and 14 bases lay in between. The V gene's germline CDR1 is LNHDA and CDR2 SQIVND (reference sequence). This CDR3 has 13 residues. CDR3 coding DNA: TGTGCCAGTAAAACGTTCACGGAGTATGGCTACACCTTC. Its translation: CASKTFTEYGYTF.

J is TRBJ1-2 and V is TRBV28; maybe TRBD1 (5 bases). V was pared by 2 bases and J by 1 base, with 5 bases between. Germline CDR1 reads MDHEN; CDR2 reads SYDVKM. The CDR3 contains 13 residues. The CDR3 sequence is CASSLDSNYGYTF. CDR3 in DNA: TGTGCCAGCAGTTTAGACAGTAACTATGGCTACACCTTC.

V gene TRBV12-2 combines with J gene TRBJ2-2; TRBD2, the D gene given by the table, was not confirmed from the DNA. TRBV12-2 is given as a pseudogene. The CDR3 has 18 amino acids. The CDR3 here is CASRLAPSGRQNTGELFF. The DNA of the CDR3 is TGTGCAAGTCGCTTAGCCCCTAGCGGGAGGCAGAACACCGGGGAGCTGTTTTTT.

This chain's CDR3 is CASSRDIGTDTQYF. CDR3 nucleotides: TGTGCCAGCAGCCGAGACATAGGCACAGATACGCAGTATTTT. This chain uses TRBV11-3 with TRBJ2-3; D is undetermined. The CDR3 sequence is 14 residues long. Trimming removed 5 bases at V and 1 base at J, with 10 bases between. The V gene's germline CDR1 is SGHNT and CDR2 YENEEA.

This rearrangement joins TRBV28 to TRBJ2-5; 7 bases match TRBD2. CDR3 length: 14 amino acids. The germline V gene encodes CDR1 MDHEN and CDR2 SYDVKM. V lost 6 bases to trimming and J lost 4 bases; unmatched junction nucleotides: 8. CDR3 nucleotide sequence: TGTGCCAGCAGACAACTAGCGATAAGAGAGACCCAGTACTTC. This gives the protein CASRQLAIRETQYF.

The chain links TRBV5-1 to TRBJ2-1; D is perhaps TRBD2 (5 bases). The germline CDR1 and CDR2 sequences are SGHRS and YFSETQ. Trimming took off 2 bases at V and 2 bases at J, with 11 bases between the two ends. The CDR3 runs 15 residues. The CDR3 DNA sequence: TGCGCCAGCAGCTTTGGAGGAATAACCTACAATGAGCAGTTCTTC. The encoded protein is CASSFGGITYNEQFF.

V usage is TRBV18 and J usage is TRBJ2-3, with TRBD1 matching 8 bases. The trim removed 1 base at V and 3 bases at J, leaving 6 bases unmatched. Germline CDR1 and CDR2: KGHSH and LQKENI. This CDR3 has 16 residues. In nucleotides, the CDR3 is TGTGCCAGCTCACCACGACGAACAGGGGGGACAGATACGCAGTATTTT. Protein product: CASSPRRTGGTDTQYF.

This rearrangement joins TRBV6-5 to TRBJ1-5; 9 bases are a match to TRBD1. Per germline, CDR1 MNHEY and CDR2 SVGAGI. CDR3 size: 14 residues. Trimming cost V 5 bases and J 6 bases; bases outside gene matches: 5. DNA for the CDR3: TGTGCCAGCAGTGATACAGGGGGCCGTCAGCCCCAGCATTTT. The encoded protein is CASSDTGGRQPQHF.